The 5 T cell receptor beta chains presented below share a single source sample, sequenced in a study of T-cell memory formation after mild COVID-19. TCRdb itself ran the 5' RACE reads through MiXCR, one entry per CDR3 protein. This table has 200,000 to 300,000 distinct CDR3 sequences, roughly a tenth appearing once. The sample consisted of PBMCs or a T cell subset sorted from them (not recorded which). These receptor sequences come from a man aged 18 to 35 who had mild COVID-19 (a few samples of this study predate the infection). Cell type and time point are not known.

This clonotype has a count of ten or more. The chain joins TRBV29-1 to TRBJ1-1; D is possibly TRBD1 (6 bases). Germline CDR1 SQVTM, CDR2 ANQGSEA. Between the trimmed V and J ends, which lost 8 bases and 3 bases, there was a span of 19 bases. The CDR3 is made up of 14 amino acids. CDR3 in amino acids: CSFARTAEDTEAFF. The CDR3 bases are TGCAGCTTCGCCCGGACAGCGGAAGACACTGAAGCTTTCTTT.

The sample holds a few counts of this clonotype. V is TRBV11-2 and J is TRBJ2-7; tentative D call: TRBD2 (6 bases). The CDR3 sequence is 17 residues long. Germline CDR1 SGHAT, CDR2 FQNNGV. V shed 1 base and J shed 6 bases, with 22 bases lying between them. The CDR3 DNA reads TGTGCCAGCAGCTTAGTCGGGGGTCGTGACAGTGTAAGCGAGCAGTACTTC. This gives the protein CASSLVGGRDSVSEQYF.

V usage is TRBV9 and J usage is TRBJ2-7; the D is unclear. Per germline, CDR1 SGDLS and CDR2 YYNGEE. The length of the CDR3 is 13 residues. Trimming pared 10 bases from V and 6 bases from J, leaving 20 bases between. The CDR3 bases are TGTGCCTCAGGAGCAGTATCCAGTACCGAGCAGTACTTC. Translating it yields CASGAVSSTEQYF.

This clonotype was observed at least ten times. V gene TRBV4-2 combines with J gene TRBJ1-2; D remains unclear. Trimming pared 0 bases from V and 8 bases from J, leaving 16 bases between. Germline values: CDR1 LGHNA, CDR2 YNFKEQ. The CDR3 spans 15 residues. The CDR3 protein is CASSQDKGAGRGYTF. The DNA for the CDR3 is TGTGCCAGCAGCCAAGATAAAGGTGCGGGAAGGGGCTACACCTTC.

This rearrangement joins TRBV27 to TRBJ1-1; a possible D gene is TRBD1 (5 bases). V was pared by 2 bases and J by 0 bases, with 16 bases between. The CDR3 totals 17 residues. Germline V lookup: CDR1 MNHEY, CDR2 SMNVEV (reference sequence). CDR3: CASSLAGEGSVNTEAFF. The CDR3 DNA reads as TGTGCCAGCAGTTTAGCTGGGGAGGGGTCCGTGAACACTGAAGCTTTCTTT.